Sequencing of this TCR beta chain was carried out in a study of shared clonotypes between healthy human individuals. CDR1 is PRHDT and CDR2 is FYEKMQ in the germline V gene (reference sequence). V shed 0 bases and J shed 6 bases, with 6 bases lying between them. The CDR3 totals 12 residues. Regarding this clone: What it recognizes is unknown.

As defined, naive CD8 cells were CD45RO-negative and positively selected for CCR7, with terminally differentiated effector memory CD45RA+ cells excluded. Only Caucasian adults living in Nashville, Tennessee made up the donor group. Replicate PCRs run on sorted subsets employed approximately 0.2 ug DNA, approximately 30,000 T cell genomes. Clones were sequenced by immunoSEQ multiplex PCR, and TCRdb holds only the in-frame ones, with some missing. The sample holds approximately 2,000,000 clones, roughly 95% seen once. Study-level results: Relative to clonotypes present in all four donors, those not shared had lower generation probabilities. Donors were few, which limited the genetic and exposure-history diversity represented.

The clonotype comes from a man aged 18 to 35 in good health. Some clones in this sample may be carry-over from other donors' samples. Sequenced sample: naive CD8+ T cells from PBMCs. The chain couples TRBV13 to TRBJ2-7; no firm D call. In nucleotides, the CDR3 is TGTGCCAGCAGCTTAGGAAGGGTCGAGCAGTACTTC. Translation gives CASSLGRVEQYF.